Listed below are T cell receptor beta chains from one sample, sequenced in a study of blood T cell repertoires in COVID-19. Sequenced by immunoSEQ multiplex PCR; TCRdb stores in-frame clones only, minus some. The data contain 300,000 to 400,000 clones, around 89% of them singletons. Sequenced sample: PBMCs or T cells enriched from blood (not recorded which). These receptors all stem from a man younger than 35 who had recovered from COVID-19. Each CDR3 is given with its conserved first and last residue. A D gene is named only where the DNA matches it firmly. A row's size may be missing; if present it is once, few, many or a size class.

>-|-|TRBJ2-1|TRBV6-5
TGTGCCAGCAGTTACCGTCGGCGGGCTAACAATGAGCAGTTCTTC
CASSYRRRANNEQFF
>-|TRBD1|TRBJ1-6|TRBV28
TGTGCCAGCAGTTTACCGACAGGGCCTAATTCACCCCTCCACTTT
CASSLPTGPNSPLHF
>-|-|TRBJ2-4|TRBV2
TGTGCCAGCAGGGCGGGCGGTGGGTGGGTCAAAAACATTCAGTACTTC
CASRAGGGWVKNIQYF
>-|TRBD1|TRBJ1-1|TRBV25-1
TGTGCCAGCTCGACAGGGGGCACTGAAGCTTTCTTT
CASSTGGTEAFF
>-|TRBD2|TRBJ2-2|TRBV3-1/TRBV3-2
TGTGCCAGCAGCCACGCCGGGACTAGGCGCACCGGGGAGCTGTTTTTT
CASSHAGTRRTGELFF
>once|-|TRBJ1-5|TRBV19
TGTGCCAGTAGTCCTAAGGACAGCAGGAATCAGCCCCAGCATTTT
CASSPKDSRNQPQHF
>-|TRBD2|TRBJ2-1|TRBV3-1/TRBV3-2
TGTGCCAGCAGCCAAGATGGCGCGGGGGTGCGCAATGAGCAGTTCTTC
CASSQDGAGVRNEQFF
>-|-|TRBJ2-7|TRBV4-1
TGCGCCAGCAGCCAGGGTCCGGGGGACGAGCAGTACTTC
CASSQGPGDEQYF
>-|-|TRBJ2-5|TRBV25-1
TGTGCCAGCAGTGAAAGGTTCAGGGGACAAGAGACCCAGTACTTC
CASSERFRGQETQYF
>-|-|TRBJ1-6|TRBV5-6
TGTGCCAGCAGCCCGAGACAGACACTTTTAGATAATTCACCCCTCCACTTT
CASSPRQTLLDNSPLHF
>-|-|TRBJ2-7|TRBV28
TGTGCCAGCAGTTTGATAAGGGAGGCCGCCGAGCAGTACTTC
CASSLIREAAEQYF
>-|TRBD1|TRBJ1-4|TRBV5-1
TGCGCCAGCAGCCGAGACAGGGAGGTTGAAAAACTGTTTTTT
CASSRDREVEKLFF
>-|-|TRBJ2-7|TRBV6-5
TGTGCCACCCTGGCCGAGGGGGGGTCCCCCTACGAGCAGTACTTC
CATLAEGGSPYEQYF
>-|TRBD1|TRBJ1-1|TRBV11-2
TGTGCCAGCAGCTTGTCGGGACAGGGGGGTTGGCGCACTGAAGCTTTCTTT
CASSLSGQGGWRTEAFF
>-|TRBD1|TRBJ1-2|TRBV9
TGTGCCAGCAGCGAGATGCAGGGGGCGAGTTATGGCTACACCTTC
CASSEMQGASYGYTF
>-|-|TRBJ2-1|TRBV24-1
TGTGCCACCAGTCCCTCCGGGTCCGATAATTTAAACAATGAGCAGTTCTTC
CATSPSGSDNLNNEQFF
>once|-|TRBJ2-5|TRBV2
TGTGCCAGCGGGGGGGCGACTAGGACGATTGAGACCCAGTACTTC
CASGGATRTIETQYF
>-|-|TRBJ1-1|TRBV3-1/TRBV3-2
TGTGCCAGCAGCCAAGATGGTAGGAACACTGAAGCTTTCTTT
CASSQDGRNTEAFF
>-|TRBD1|TRBJ1-5|TRBV7-2
TGTGCCAGCAGCCGGGACAGGGGACGGCCCCAGCATTTT
CASSRDRGRPQHF
>-|TRBD2|TRBJ2-6|TRBV5-4
TGTGCCGGAGTAGCGGGGGGCTTGAGCTCTGGGGCCAACGTCCTGACTTTC
CAGVAGGLSSGANVLTF
>-|-|TRBJ1-3|TRBV18
TGTGCCAGCTCACCACAGGGGCTGGGAATATATTTT
CASSPQGLGIYF
>-|-|TRBJ1-1|TRBV11-3
TGTGCCAGCAGCAAGCCTCACGGGGGGCCTGGACCGAAGAACACTGAAGCTTTCTTT
CASSKPHGGPGPKNTEAFF
>-|TRBD1|TRBJ1-2|TRBV7-2
TGTGCCAGCAGTTCCCCAAAAGTCGGCCGGACAGGGCTCTATGGCTACACCTTC
CASSSPKVGRTGLYGYTF
>-|-|TRBJ2-1|TRBV24-1
TGTGCCACCAGTGACTGGGACTCTACAACTTTTTTTGAGCAGTTCTTC
CATSDWDSTTFFEQFF
>-|TRBD1|TRBJ2-7|TRBV3-1/TRBV3-2
TGTGCCAGCAGTAACGGACAGGGATACGAGCAGTACTTC
CASSNGQGYEQYF
>-|TRBD2|TRBJ2-7|TRBV5-6
TGTGCCAGCAGCTGGACTAGCGGGGCCTACGAGCAGTACTTC
CASSWTSGAYEQYF
>-|-|TRBJ1-3|TRBV4-1
TGCGCCAGCAGCCAAGCCAGGGCTGGAAACACCATATATTTT
CASSQARAGNTIYF
>-|TRBD2|TRBJ2-7|TRBV18
TGTGCCAGCTCACCAGGGACTAGCGGGTACGAGCAGTACTTC
CASSPGTSGYEQYF
>-|TRBD1|TRBJ1-2|TRBV3-1/TRBV3-2
TGTGCCAGCAGCTATACGAACAGGGGGAAGGGTCCTGGCTACACCTTC
CASSYTNRGKGPGYTF
>-|TRBD1|TRBJ2-2|TRBV7-9
TGTGCCAGCAGTTCGACAGGGTCCGGGGAGCTGTTTTTT
CASSSTGSGELFF
>-|-|TRBJ1-2|TRBV29-1
TGCAGCGTTGAGAGCGGGGCAGGGTATGGCTACACCTTC
CSVESGAGYGYTF
>-|-|TRBJ1-5|TRBV6-4
TGTGCCAGCAGTGACGGGTCGCGGGGGCGCAATCAGCCCCAGCATTTT
CASSDGSRGRNQPQHF
>-|-|TRBJ2-5|TRBV27
TGTGCCAGCAGTTTATTCGGGGGAGCTCAAGAGACCCAGTACTTC
CASSLFGGAQETQYF
>-|-|TRBJ1-6|TRBV2
TGTGCCAGCAGTGACAGGGAAAATAATTCACCCCTCCACTTT
CASSDRENNSPLHF
>-|TRBD2|TRBJ2-7|TRBV2
TGTGCCAGCAGTCCACTAGCGGGGACCTACGAGCAGTACTTC
CASSPLAGTYEQYF
>-|-|TRBJ1-2|TRBV29-1
TGCAGCTTTGGAATGGCAGGGATCCCAGCTAGTACCTTC
CSFGMAGIPASTF
>-|-|TRBJ1-1|TRBV18
TGTGCCAGCTCACAAGGACAGAGGAACACTGAAGCTTTCTTT
CASSQGQRNTEAFF